This record concerns one T cell receptor (beta chain) sequence. Its antigen is currently unknown. PCR involved 60 Vbeta and 13 Jbeta primers. Profiled with immunoSEQ multiplex PCR; TCRdb holds only in-frame clones, not every one. Reported are tens of thousands of clones; the ten largest clones contain 12%. The sample is drawn from a study of cytomegalovirus exposure and HLA in healthy donors. The study, taken as a whole, reports: Some public TCRs appeared in many individuals, while most sequences were rare. A later analysis found that most CMV-associated TCR beta chains appeared HLA-restricted.

Germline CDR1 and CDR2: PRHDT and FYEKMQ (reference sequence). V dropped 0 bases and J dropped 2 bases, with 8 bases sitting between them. The CDR3 totals 14 residues. Input material: PBMCs. The J gene is TRBJ2-7, the V gene TRBV13; a possible D gene is TRBD2 (6 bases). This receptor was identified in a woman aged 60 to 75 in good health and CMV-seropositive. The CDR3 reads CASSLGGEAYEQYF. CDR3 nucleotide sequence: TGTGCCAGCAGCTTAGGGGGGGAGGCCTACGAGCAGTACTTC.